This T cell receptor (beta chain) was sequenced during a study of T cell responses to AZD1222 COVID-19 vaccine. Overall study findings and caveats: A reported finding is that nearly half of spike-specific TCRs target unmutated variant regions. The repertoires were collected only after the peak T cell response.

Comments on this clone: Its antigen is undetermined.

Assay used: immunoSEQ multiplex PCR; TCRdb lists only in-frame clones, some missing. The sample includes tens of thousands of clones, less than 95% of them seen just once. CDR3 length: 16 residues. The germline V and J ends were trimmed by 4 bases and 5 bases, with 19 bases remaining between them. CDR1 and CDR2 from the germline V gene are SGHTA and FQGNSA. The sample consisted of peripheral blood, taken 28 days after the second AZD1222 dose. J is TRBJ2-3 and V is TRBV7-2, with D tentatively TRBD2 (6 bases). The TCR comes from an adult who received the AZD1222 COVID-19 vaccine. The CDR3 loop is CASSSTSKGLRDTQYF. For the CDR3, the DNA is TGTGCCAGCAGCTCGACCAGTAAGGGACTGCGAGATACGCAGTATTTT.